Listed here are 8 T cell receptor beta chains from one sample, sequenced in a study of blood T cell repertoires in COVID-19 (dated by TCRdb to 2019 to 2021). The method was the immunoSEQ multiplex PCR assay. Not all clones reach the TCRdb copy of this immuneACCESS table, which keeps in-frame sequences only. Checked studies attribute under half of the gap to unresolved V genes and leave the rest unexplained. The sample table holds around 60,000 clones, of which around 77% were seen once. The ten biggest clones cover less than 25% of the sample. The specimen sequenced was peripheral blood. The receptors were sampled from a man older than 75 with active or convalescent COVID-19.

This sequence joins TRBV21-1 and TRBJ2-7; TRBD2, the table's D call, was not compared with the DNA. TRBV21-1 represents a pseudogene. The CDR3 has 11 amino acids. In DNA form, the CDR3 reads TGTGCCAGCTCCAAGCGGGGTGAGCAGTACTTC. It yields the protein CASSKRGEQYF.

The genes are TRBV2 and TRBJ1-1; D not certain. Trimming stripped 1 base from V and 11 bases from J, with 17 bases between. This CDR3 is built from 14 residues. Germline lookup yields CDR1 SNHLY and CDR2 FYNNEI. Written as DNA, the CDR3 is TGTGCCAGCAGTGAAGAACGGGATTCTCGACGGGCTTTCTTT. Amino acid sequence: CASSEERDSRRAFF. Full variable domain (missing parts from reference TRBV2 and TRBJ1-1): EPEVTQTPSHQVTQMGQEVILRCVPISNHLYFYWYRQILGQKVEFLVSFYNNEISEKSEIFDDQFSVERPDGSNFTLKIRSTKLEDSAMYFCASSEERDSRRAFFGQGTRLTVV.

In DNA form, the CDR3 reads TGTGCCAGCTCCCAGCCCCGCGGGGGTTGGTCCTACGAGCAGTACTTC. This translates into CASSQPRGGWSYEQYF. The chain is built from TRBV5-6 and TRBJ2-7, with 7 positions matching TRBD2. The CDR3 sequence is 16 residues long. Germline CDR1 reads SGHDT; CDR2 reads YYEEEE. After removal of 7 bases from V and 1 base from J, the junction contained 14 bases not matched to a gene.

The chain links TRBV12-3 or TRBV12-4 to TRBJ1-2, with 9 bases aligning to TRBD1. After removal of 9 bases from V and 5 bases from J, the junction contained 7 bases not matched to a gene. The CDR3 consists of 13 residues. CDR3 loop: CASGGQGFYGYTF. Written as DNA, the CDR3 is TGTGCCAGTGGGGGACAGGGCTTTTATGGCTACACCTTC.

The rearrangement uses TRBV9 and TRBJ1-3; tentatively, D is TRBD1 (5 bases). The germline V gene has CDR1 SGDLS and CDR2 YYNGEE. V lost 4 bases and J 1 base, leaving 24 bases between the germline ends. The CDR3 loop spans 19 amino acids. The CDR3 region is CASSKGGTEILESGNTIYF. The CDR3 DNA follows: TGTGCCAGCAGCAAGGGCGGGACCGAAATATTGGAGTCTGGAAACACCATATATTTT.

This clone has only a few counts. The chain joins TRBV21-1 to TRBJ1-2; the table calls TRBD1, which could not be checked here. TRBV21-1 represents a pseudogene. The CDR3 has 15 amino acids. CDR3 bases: TGTGCCAGCAGCAACGTTTGCGACAGGGTGTCTGGCTACACCTTC. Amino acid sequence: CASSNVCDRVSGYTF.

CDR3 region: CASSLGQGAYEQYF. The CDR3 DNA is TGTGCCAGCAGCTTAGGACAGGGGGCTTACGAGCAGTACTTC. The V gene is TRBV5-4, the J gene TRBJ2-7, with TRBD1 matching 11 bases. Germline V gives CDR1 SGHNT, CDR2 YYREEE (reference sequence). The CDR3 totals 14 residues. J was trimmed by 4 bases and V by 2 bases; bases with no gene match: 2. Together with reference TRBV5-4 and TRBJ2-7, the CDR3 gives the full variable domain: ETGVTQSPTHLIKTRGQQVTLRCSSQSGHNTVSWYQQALGQGPQFIFQYYREEENGRGNFPPRFSGLQFPNYSSELNVNALELDDSALYLCASSLGQGAYEQYFGPGTRLTVT.

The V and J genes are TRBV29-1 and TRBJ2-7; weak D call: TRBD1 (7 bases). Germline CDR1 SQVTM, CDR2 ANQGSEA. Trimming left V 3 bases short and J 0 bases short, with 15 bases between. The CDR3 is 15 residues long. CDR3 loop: CSVDFSGGSSYEQYF. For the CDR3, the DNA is TGCAGCGTTGACTTTTCAGGGGGGAGCTCCTACGAGCAGTACTTC.